This is a list of T cell receptor beta chains from one sample in a study of PD-L1 blockade in urothelial cancer. This table comes from immunoSEQ multiplex PCR, and its TCRdb copy is limited to in-frame clones, with some not included. Of around 110,000 clones listed, approximately 89% are singletons. The sequencing here drew on PBMCs, taken around atezolizumab (anti-PD-L1) treatment. These receptors came from a man between 60 and 75 years old with urothelial cancer. Both conserved end residues are part of each CDR3. D genes are given only for firm matches. Clone sizes are given selectively: once, few, many, or a class where the clone is expanded.

V gene	J gene	clone size	D gene	CDR3 protein	CDR3 DNA
TRBV11-2	TRBJ1-1	once	NA	CASSVGGVREAFF	TGTGCCAGCAGCGTTGGGGGGGTCAGGGAAGCTTTCTTT
TRBV5-6	TRBJ1-4	once	NA	CASNYFTTNEKLFF	TGTGCCAGCAACTACTTTACAACTAATGAAAAACTGTTTTTT
TRBV4-3	TRBJ2-1	NA	TRBD2	CASSQGVGLAGEKPFF	TGCGCCAGCAGCCAAGGGGTGGGACTAGCGGGAGAGAAACCGTTCTTC
TRBV21-1	TRBJ2-7	NA	NA	CASSKGRTSGRVTYEQYF	TGTGCCAGCAGCAAAGGGCGGACTAGCGGGAGGGTAACCTACGAGCAGTACTTC
TRBV7-3	TRBJ2-7	NA	NA	CASSLGRNSYEQYF	TGTGCCAGCAGCTTAGGCAGGAACTCCTACGAGCAGTACTTC
TRBV15	TRBJ2-7	NA	NA	CATSREAAVNEQYF	TGTGCCACCAGCAGAGAAGCGGCAGTGAACGAGCAGTACTTC
TRBV7-2	TRBJ2-4	NA	NA	CASSPGWAKNIQYF	TGTGCCAGCAGCCCAGGCTGGGCCAAAAACATTCAGTACTTC
TRBV7-2	TRBJ2-3	NA	NA	CASSRPSSELQYF	TGTGCCAGCTCTAGGCCCTCCAGCGAGTTGCAGTATTTT
TRBV6-6	TRBJ2-7	NA	TRBD1	CASSFGQGASYEQYF	TGTGCCAGCAGTTTCGGACAGGGGGCTTCCTACGAGCAGTACTTC
TRBV11-2	TRBJ2-7	NA	TRBD2	CASSSLLAATYEQYF	TGTGCCAGCAGCTCCTTACTAGCGGCTACCTACGAGCAGTACTTC
TRBV10-1	TRBJ2-3	NA	TRBD1	CASSDTGAPTDTQYF	TGCGCCAGCAGTGATACAGGGGCCCCCACAGATACGCAGTATTTT
TRBV6-1	TRBJ2-1	NA	TRBD2	CASTPSGTVFGEQFF	TGTGCCAGCACCCCTAGCGGGACCGTCTTCGGGGAGCAGTTCTTC
TRBV19	TRBJ2-1	NA	NA	CASREPPSPAGYNEQFF	TGTGCCAGTAGGGAGCCCCCCAGCCCTGCCGGCTACAATGAGCAGTTCTTC
TRBV18	TRBJ2-4	NA	TRBD1	CASSLDRGRNIQYF	TGTGCCAGCTCACTTGACAGGGGGCGTAACATTCAGTACTTC
TRBV19	TRBJ2-7	few	TRBD2	CASTPRRGSLIGRDEQYF	TGTGCCAGTACTCCTCGGAGAGGGAGCCTCATAGGGAGGGACGAGCAGTACTTC
TRBV6-5	TRBJ1-2	once	NA	CASSYSSKQDGYTF	TGTGCCAGCAGTTACTCAAGTAAACAGGATGGCTACACCTTC
TRBV5-6	TRBJ2-7	NA	NA	CASSQGHSYEQYF	TGTGCCAGCAGCCAGGGACATTCCTACGAGCAGTACTTC
TRBV5-1	TRBJ1-1	NA	NA	CASSFRVGEAFF	TGCGCCAGCAGCTTCAGGGTCGGGGAAGCTTTCTTT
TRBV30	TRBJ2-7	NA	TRBD2	CAWSVGGSSYEQYF	TGTGCCTGGAGTGTAGGCGGGAGCTCCTACGAGCAGTACTTC
TRBV7-3	TRBJ2-2	NA	NA	CASSAYSGLATGELFF	TGTGCCAGCAGCGCCTATAGCGGTTTAGCCACCGGGGAGCTGTTTTTT
TRBV11-2	TRBJ2-1	NA	TRBD2	CASSFGASGGYNEQFF	TGTGCCAGCAGCTTTGGCGCTAGCGGGGGCTACAATGAGCAGTTCTTC
TRBV5-1	TRBJ2-7	NA	NA	CASSSDLAYEQYF	TGCGCCAGCAGCTCGGACTTAGCCTACGAGCAGTACTTC
TRBV14	TRBJ2-2	NA	TRBD2	CASSQTGTKTGELFF	TGTGCCAGCAGCCAGACCGGGACTAAAACCGGGGAGCTGTTTTTT
TRBV5-4	TRBJ2-4	once	NA	CASSLAAGNENIQYF	TGTGCCAGCAGCTTGGCGGCGGGGAATGAAAACATTCAGTACTTC
TRBV19	TRBJ2-5	NA	TRBD1	CASQRGGFRGETQYF	TGTGCCAGCCAGAGAGGGGGCTTCAGAGGGGAGACCCAGTACTTC
TRBV7-9	TRBJ2-1	NA	TRBD1	CASSETGTGMINEQFF	TGTGCCAGCAGCGAGACCGGGACAGGGATGATCAATGAGCAGTTCTTC
TRBV15	TRBJ2-1	NA	NA	CATSNPIRSNEQFF	TGTGCCACCAGCAATCCTATTCGGAGCAATGAGCAGTTCTTC
TRBV11-2	TRBJ2-5	once	NA	CASSERLQETQYF	TGTGCCAGCAGCGAGCGGCTCCAAGAGACCCAGTACTTC
TRBV6-1	TRBJ2-7	NA	NA	CASSESASSAYEQYF	TGTGCCAGCAGTGAAAGTGCTAGTAGCGCCTACGAGCAGTACTTC
TRBV7-2	TRBJ2-7	NA	NA	CASSENRVNYEQYF	TGTGCCAGCAGCGAAAACAGGGTTAACTACGAGCAGTACTTC